This T cell receptor beta chain was identified in a study of T cells expressing NK-cell markers. Findings and caveats of the study: Whether the expanded NKG2C+ T cell clones recognized HCMV remained unclear.

TCRdb reprocessed the 5' RACE reads; each CDR3 protein has one entry and no DNA is given. The sample totals about 550,000 distinct CDR3 sequences. Comments on this clonotype: Antigen unknown.

The CDR3 has 13 amino acids. This chain joins TRBV12-3 or TRBV12-4 and TRBJ1-5; without DNA, the TCRdb call of TRBD1 cannot be checked. The sequenced material came from blood T cells: a sorted CD56 or NKG2C T cell subset, CD4+ or CD8+ T cells, or bulk PBMC T cells (not recorded which). The TCR sequence derives from a man between 18 and 29 years old in good health. CDR3 region: CASSAGPIQPQHF.